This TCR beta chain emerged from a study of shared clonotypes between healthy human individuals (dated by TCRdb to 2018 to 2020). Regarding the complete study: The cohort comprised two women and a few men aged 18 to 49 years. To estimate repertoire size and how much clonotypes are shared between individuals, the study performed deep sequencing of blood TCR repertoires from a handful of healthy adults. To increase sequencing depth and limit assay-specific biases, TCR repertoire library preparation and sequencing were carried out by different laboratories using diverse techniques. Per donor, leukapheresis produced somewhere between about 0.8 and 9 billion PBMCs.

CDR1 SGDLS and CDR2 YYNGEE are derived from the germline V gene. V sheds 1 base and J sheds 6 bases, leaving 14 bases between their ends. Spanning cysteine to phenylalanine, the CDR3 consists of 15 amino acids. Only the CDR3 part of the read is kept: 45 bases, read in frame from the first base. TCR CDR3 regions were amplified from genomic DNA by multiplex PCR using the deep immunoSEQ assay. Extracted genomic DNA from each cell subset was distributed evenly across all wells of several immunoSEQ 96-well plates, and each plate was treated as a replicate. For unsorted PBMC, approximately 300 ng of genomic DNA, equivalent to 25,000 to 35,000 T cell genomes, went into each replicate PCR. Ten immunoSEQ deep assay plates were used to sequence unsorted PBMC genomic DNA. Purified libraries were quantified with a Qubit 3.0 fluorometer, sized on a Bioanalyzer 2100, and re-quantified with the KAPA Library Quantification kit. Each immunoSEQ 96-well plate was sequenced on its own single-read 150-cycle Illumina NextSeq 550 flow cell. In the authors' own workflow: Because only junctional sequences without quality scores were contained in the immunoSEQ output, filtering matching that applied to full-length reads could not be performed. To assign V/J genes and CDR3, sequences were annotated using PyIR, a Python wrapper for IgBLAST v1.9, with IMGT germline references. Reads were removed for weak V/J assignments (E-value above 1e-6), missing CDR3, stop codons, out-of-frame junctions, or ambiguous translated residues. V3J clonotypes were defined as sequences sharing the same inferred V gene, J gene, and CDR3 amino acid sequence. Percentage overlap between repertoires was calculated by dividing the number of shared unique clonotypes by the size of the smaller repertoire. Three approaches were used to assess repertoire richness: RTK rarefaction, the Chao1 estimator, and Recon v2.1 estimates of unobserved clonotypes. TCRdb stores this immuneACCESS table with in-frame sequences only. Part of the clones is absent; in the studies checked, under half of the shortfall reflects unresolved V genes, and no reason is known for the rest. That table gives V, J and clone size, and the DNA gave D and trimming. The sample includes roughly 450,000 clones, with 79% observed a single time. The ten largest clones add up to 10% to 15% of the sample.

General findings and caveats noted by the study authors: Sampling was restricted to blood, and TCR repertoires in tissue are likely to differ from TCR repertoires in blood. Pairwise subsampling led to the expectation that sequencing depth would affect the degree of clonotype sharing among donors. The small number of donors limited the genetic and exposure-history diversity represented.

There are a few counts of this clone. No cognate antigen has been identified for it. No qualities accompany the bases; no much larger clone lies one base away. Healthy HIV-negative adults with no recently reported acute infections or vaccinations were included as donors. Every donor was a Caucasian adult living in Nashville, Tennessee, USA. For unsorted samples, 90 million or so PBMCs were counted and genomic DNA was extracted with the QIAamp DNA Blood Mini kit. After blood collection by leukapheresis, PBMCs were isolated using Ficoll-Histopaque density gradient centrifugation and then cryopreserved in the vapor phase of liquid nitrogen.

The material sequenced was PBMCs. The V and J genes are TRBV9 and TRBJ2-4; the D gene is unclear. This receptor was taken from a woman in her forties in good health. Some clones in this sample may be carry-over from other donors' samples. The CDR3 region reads CASSVRETWGNIQYF. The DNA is TGTGCCAGCAGCGTACGAGAGACTTGGGGAAACATTCAGTACTTC.